The present TCR beta chain was sequenced within a study of response to subunit inactivated influenza vaccine. TCRdb reprocessed the RT-PCR reads via MiXCR and lists one record per CDR3 protein. The data contain roughly 790,000 distinct CDR3 sequences, about 20% of them singletons. From germline, CDR1 is SGHTA and CDR2 FQGTGA. V shed 7 bases and J shed 2 bases, with 15 bases lying between them. This CDR3 contains 16 residues. As concerns this clonotype: Its antigen remains unknown.

Study results and caveats: The study's authors posited that every seasonal influenza vaccination enlists few new T cells.

V usage is TRBV7-3 and J usage is TRBJ2-6; D is possibly TRBD1 (6 bases). This TCR derives from a man aged 45-60 years who received an inactivated influenza vaccine. The material sequenced was PBMCs from blood, taken around 5 days after vaccination. The CDR3 region is CASTLNPGAGANVLTF. The CDR3 nucleotides read TGTGCCAGCACCCTCAATCCAGGGGCTGGGGCCAACGTCCTGACTTTC. The full variable domain, in which reference TRBV7-3 and TRBJ2-6 provide the parts outside the CDR3, is GAGVSQTPSNKVTEKGKYVELRCDPISGHTALYWYRQSLGQGPEFLIYFQGTGAADDSGLPNDRFFAVRPEGSVSTLKIQRTERGDSAVYLCASTLNPGAGANVLTFGAGSRLTVL.